This entry describes one T cell receptor beta chain. Method: immunoSEQ multiplex PCR; TCRdb's copy keeps in-frame clones and lacks some. The sample contains about 100,000 clones, approximately 90% of which appear only once. The sample originates from a study of OX40 agonist ivuxolimab in advanced cancers. Per the germline V gene, CDR1 is SNHLY and CDR2 is FYNNEI. After removal of 8 bases from V and 4 bases from J, the junction contained 6 bases not matched to a gene. The CDR3 spans 13 residues. This specimen consisted of CD4+ or CD8+ T cells sorted from blood, obtained in a trial of the OX40 agonist ivuxolimab. This TCR was sampled from an adult with an advanced solid tumor such as melanoma, head and neck, liver or kidney cancer. J is TRBJ2-7 and V is TRBV2, with 9 bases that match TRBD2. The CDR3 DNA is TGTGCCAGCGGCCGCGGGGGGGTATACGAGCAGTACTTC. It yields the protein CASGRGGVYEQYF.